Following are 12 T cell receptor beta chains from one sample sequenced in a study of CD8 T cells in Susac syndrome. Random hexamers were used to reverse transcribe the RNA input (roughly 0.5 to 1 ug). Each CDR3 protein gets one entry after TCRdb re-called the immunoSEQ multiplex PCR reads with MiXCR. The sample records tens of thousands of distinct CDR3 sequences, roughly 94% being singletons. Material: CD4+ T cells from PBMCs. These receptor sequences come from a human donor with Susac syndrome.

CDR3 protein: CASSDTRGRNSPLHF. In nucleotides, the CDR3 is TGCGCCAGCAGCGACACCCGGGGAAGGAATTCACCCCTCCACTTT. This sequence joins TRBV4-3 and TRBJ1-6; no definite D call. The CDR3 consists of 15 residues. Germline V CDR1 and CDR2: LGHNA, YSLEER. The V end lost 5 bases, the J end lost 7 bases, and 15 bases lay between the germline ends.

The chain couples TRBV25-1 to TRBJ2-5; D possibly corresponds to TRBD1 (6 bases). The germline V gene encodes CDR1 MGHDK and CDR2 SYGVNS. Deletions cut 2 bases from V and 3 bases from J, with 10 bases between. The CDR3 contains 14 residues. The CDR3 spells CASSEPRTEETQYF. Here the CDR3 DNA reads TGTGCCAGCAGTGAACCTCGGACAGAAGAGACCCAGTACTTC.

V is TRBV20-1 and J is TRBJ2-5, with D unresolved. The CDR3 has 10 residues. CDR1 DFQATT and CDR2 SNEGSKA come from the germline V gene (reference sequence). The CDR3 sequence is CSIGEETQYF. For the CDR3, the DNA is TGCAGCATAGGAGAAGAGACCCAGTACTTC.

This clonotype is a singleton in its sample. This chain connects TRBV12-3 or TRBV12-4 to TRBJ2-5, with TRBD1 as a possible D gene (5 bases). Trimming took off 6 bases at V and 5 bases at J, with 19 bases between the two ends. This CDR3 contains 15 residues. The DNA of the CDR3 is TGTGCCAGCAGCACAACACAAGGGGCCCAGGAGACCCAGTACTTC. Protein product: CASSTTQGAQETQYF.

The genes are TRBV9 and TRBJ2-1; 10 positions agree with TRBD2. V was pared by 0 bases and J by 8 bases, with 11 bases of the junction left unmatched. Germline V lookup: CDR1 SGDLS, CDR2 YYNGEE. The CDR3 sequence is 17 residues long. CDR3 nucleotide sequence: TGTGCCAGCAGCGTAGATCCAGCGGGGGGGCCGATCGATGAGCAGTTCTTC. Translated, it gives CASSVDPAGGPIDEQFF.

The chain carries TRBV5-1 and TRBJ2-1, with D unresolved. V was clipped by 4 bases and J by 5 bases, with 25 bases between them. Germline V gene data show CDR1 as SGHRS and CDR2 as YFSETQ. The CDR3 runs 18 residues. CDR3 loop: CASSPETVDTPYHNEQFF. The CDR3 DNA sequence: TGCGCCAGCAGCCCGGAAACCGTTGACACCCCCTACCACAATGAGCAGTTCTTC.

The chain joins TRBV20-1 to TRBJ2-4; TRBD2 agrees at 9 bases. V was pared by 3 bases and J by 7 bases, with 4 bases of the junction left unmatched. The CDR3 has 13 amino acids. CDR1 DFQATT and CDR2 SNEGSKA come from the germline V gene (reference sequence). CDR3 bases: TGCAGTGCTAGTAGTGCGGGGGGGAACATTCAGTACTTC. It yields the protein CSASSAGGNIQYF.

V gene TRBV5-6 combines with J gene TRBJ2-2; 8 positions agree with TRBD2. Germline-derived CDR1 and CDR2 are SGHDT and YYEEEE. The CDR3 contains 14 residues. V lost 5 bases and J lost 5; bases outside the gene matches: 5. CDR3 sequence reads: CASSPGLGTGELFF. CDR3 DNA: TGTGCCAGCAGTCCGGGACTAGGGACCGGGGAGCTGTTTTTT.

CDR3 amino acids: CATSDRQGEFEDTQYF. For the CDR3, the DNA is TGTGCCACCAGTGACCGACAGGGGGAATTTGAAGATACGCAGTATTTT. The chain links TRBV24-1 to TRBJ2-3; TRBD1 aligns across 9 bases. The CDR3 is made up of 16 amino acids. The J segment lost 5 bases and the V segment lost 4 bases, leaving 9 bases of the junction unmatched. Germline-derived CDR1 and CDR2 are KGHDR and SFDVKD.

This chain uses TRBV28 with TRBJ1-5; 8 bases match TRBD1. CDR3 length equals 17 residues. V dropped 3 bases and J dropped 7; count of bases not matched to a gene: 14. The V gene's germline CDR1 is MDHEN and CDR2 SYDVKM. CDR3 in amino acids: CASSFPPSRTGKQPQHF. The DNA for the CDR3 is TGTGCCAGCAGTTTCCCCCCGTCTCGGACAGGGAAGCAGCCCCAGCATTTT.

V is TRBV29-1 and J is TRBJ2-1, with no clear D. Germline V gene lookup returns CDR1 SQVTM and CDR2 ANQGSEA. Trimming removed 7 bases at V and 7 bases at J, with 11 bases between. The CDR3 covers 11 residues. The CDR3 DNA follows: TGCAGCGCTGCCCTAGTAAATGAGCAGTTCTTC. It translates to CSAALVNEQFF.

The V gene is TRBV20-1, the J gene TRBJ2-3; TRBD2 might be the D (5 bases). CDR1 is DFQATT and CDR2 is SNEGSKA in the germline V gene (reference sequence). V gave up 1 base and J gave up 0 bases, with 11 bases separating them. This CDR3 comprises 15 residues. The CDR3 loop reads CSARAMAGSTDTQYF. Here the CDR3 DNA reads TGCAGTGCTAGAGCTATGGCGGGTAGCACAGATACGCAGTATTTT.